The present entry profiles one T cell receptor beta chain with its context. At one end, the junction sequence differs from germline, possibly due to a read error. The entry originates in a study of sequential checkpoint blockade in melanoma. Study details: After both sequences, patients received maintenance nivolumab.

The treatment here: randomized to nivolumab then ipilimumab (arm A) or the reverse (arm B). No patient had prior DNA-damaging chemotherapy. Live CD3+CD8+ CD19− CD56− cells were sorted from PBMCs. The CDR3 length is 14 residues. Germline V gives CDR1 SNHLY, CDR2 FYNNEI. Data came from immunoSEQ multiplex PCR; TCRdb stores just in-frame clones and leaves some out. The sample records 5,500 to 6,500 clones, approximately 48% being singletons. The receptor's source is a human patient with melanoma. Some clones in this sample may be carry-over from other donors' samples. The starting material was CD8+ T cells sorted from blood (inferred from file names), obtained from a patient given nivolumab and ipilimumab in sequence. The gene calls are TRBV2 and TRBJ2-7; D may be TRBD2 (6 bases). In nucleotides, the CDR3 is TGTGCCAGCGCCGCGGAGGGAGACTCCCACGAGCAGTACTTC. The encoded protein is CASAAEGDSHEQYF.